This TCR beta chain derives from a study of blood T cells in healthy people across ages. Findings and limits, study-wide: Diversity of TCR beta per million T cells declined in a roughly linear way with age. Observed TCR beta diversity showed a strong correlation with the percentage of naive T cells as measured by flow cytometry.

This clonotype was picked up a small number of times. The antigen is not known. The second PCR ran roughly 7 to 12 cycles with a sample-barcoded 5' primer and J-beta primers. TCRdb re-called the 5' RACE reads through MiXCR, storing one row per CDR3 protein. The sample carries hundreds of thousands of distinct CDR3 sequences, around 20% recorded once. Trimming took 0 bases from V and 3 from J, leaving 9 bases between them. Germline V gene lookup returns CDR1 LNHNV and CDR2 YYDKDF (reference sequence). The CDR3 is 15 residues long. The TCR was taken from a man in his sixties or seventies in good health. Sequenced material: blood. J is TRBJ1-3 and V is TRBV15; D is possibly TRBD1 (5 bases). CDR3 sequence: CATSRDPTDGNTIYF. The CDR3 region has the DNA TGTGCCACCAGCAGAGATCCGACAGATGGAAACACCATATATTTT.